The entry below describes one T cell receptor beta chain. Its antigen remains unidentified. Researchers reported that CD8 memory united CD45RO+ cells with CCR7-negative CD45RA+ TemRA cells. Genomic DNA of every subset was divided equally among multiple immunoSEQ plates. The assay was immunoSEQ multiplex PCR, and TCRdb's table has in-frame clones only and misses some. Of roughly 700,000 clones listed, less than 95% were seen once; the top ten hold about a third. This sample was included in a study of shared clonotypes between healthy human individuals. The overall study: Ranging from 18 to 49 in age, donors were two women and a few men.

Study-level points and caveats: Few donors restricted represented genetic and exposure-history diversity.

With 3 bases removed from V and 7 bases from J, the gap between germline ends came to 13 bases. In germline, CDR1 is KGHSY, CDR2 FQNENV. This CDR3 spans 14 amino acids. The receptor was derived from a man younger than 35 in good health. Some clones in this sample may be carry-over from other donors' samples. The chain joins TRBV16 to TRBJ2-1; no clear D gene. Specimen: memory CD8+ T cells from PBMCs. Subset reported: CD45RO+ cells pooled with CCR7-negative TemRA cells. In DNA, the CDR3 is TGTGCCAGCAGCCAGCAGTTAGGCTCGAATGAGCAGTTCTTC. Translating gives CASSQQLGSNEQFF. The full variable domain, in which reference TRBV16 and TRBJ2-1 provide the parts outside the CDR3, is GEEVAQTPKHLVRGEGQKAKLYCAPIKGHSYVFWYQQVLKNEFKFLISFQNENVFDETGMPKERFSAKCLPNSPCSLEIQATKLEDSAVYFCASSQQLGSNEQFFGPGTRLTVL.